Shown below are 32 T cell receptor beta chains from a single sample sequenced in a study of cytomegalovirus exposure and HLA in healthy donors. This PCR relied on a set of 60 Vbeta primers and 13 Jbeta primers. TCRdb's copy holds only in-frame clones and misses some; the assay was immunoSEQ multiplex PCR. This sample has fewer than 200,000 clones, with approximately 82% found just once. The sequencing sample was made of PBMCs. These receptors all come from a male donor in good health and CMV-seronegative.

As DNA, the CDR3 is TGCAGCGCCCTGACAGGACTGGGTCAGCCCCAGCATTTT. Amino acids: CSALTGLGQPQHF. This chain links TRBV29-1 with TRBJ1-5; a possible D gene is TRBD1 (6 bases). Trimming cost V 7 bases and J 6 bases, with 16 bases left between them. This CDR3 spans 13 amino acids. Germline V lookup: CDR1 SQVTM, CDR2 ANQGSEA.

The V call is TRBV5-1, the J call TRBJ2-3; the match to TRBD2 covers 15 bases. The J segment lost 2 bases and the V segment lost 3 bases, leaving 4 bases of the junction unmatched. This CDR3 has 17 residues. Germline V gene data show CDR1 as SGHRS and CDR2 as YFSETQ. CDR3 bases: TGCGCCAGCAGCTCGGGACTAGCGGGGGGATCCACAGATACGCAGTATTTT. Its protein product is CASSSGLAGGSTDTQYF.

The V and J genes are TRBV10-2 and TRBJ2-7; unclear D gene. Looked up from germline, CDR1 is WSHSY and CDR2 is SAAADI. This CDR3 contains 11 residues. V lost 10 bases, J lost 6 bases, and 13 bases lay in between. The CDR3 nucleotides read TGCGCCACCGCGATGTTTGGCGAGCAGTACTTC. Translated: CATAMFGEQYF.

As regards this clone: The sample contains more than one DNA sequence encoding this CDR3. The chain uses TRBV28 and TRBJ2-1, with D possibly TRBD1 on 5 matching bases. The CDR3 runs 13 residues. Trimming pared 3 bases from V and 4 bases from J, leaving 7 bases between. Germline assignment: CDR1 MDHEN and CDR2 SYDVKM. CDR3 sequence reads: CASSLGRYNEQFF. Here the CDR3 DNA reads TGTGCCAGCAGTTTGGGGCGGTACAATGAGCAGTTCTTC.

J is TRBJ2-7 and V is TRBV10-3, with 8 bases lining up with TRBD1. CDR1 and CDR2 (germline): ENHRY, SYGVKD. V dropped 6 bases and J dropped 3; count of bases not matched to a gene: 13. There are 16 residues in the CDR3. CDR3 nucleotide sequence: TGTGCCATCAGGGACGGCAGGGGGCCTAACAACTACGAGCAGTACTTC. It yields the protein CAIRDGRGPNNYEQYF.

The chain couples TRBV29-1 to TRBJ2-1, with D perhaps matching TRBD1 (5 bases). The CDR3 extends over 15 amino acids. Looked up from germline, CDR1 is SQVTM and CDR2 is ANQGSEA. V shed 1 base and J shed 1 base, with 11 bases lying between them. CDR3 protein: CSVEASRTSYNEQFF. The CDR3 DNA follows: TGCAGCGTTGAAGCCTCAAGGACATCCTACAATGAGCAGTTCTTC.

This clone was observed once. This chain connects TRBV7-9 to TRBJ1-2; D perhaps matches TRBD1 (6 bases). Germline loops: CDR1 SEHNR, CDR2 FQNEAQ (reference sequence). The germline V and J ends were trimmed by 5 bases and 3 bases, with 25 bases remaining between them. The CDR3 contains 18 residues. In nucleotides, the CDR3 is TGTGCCAGCAGCCCAAGCGGGGGCCCAAACCTTTGGGACTATGGCTACACCTTC. Translated: CASSPSGGPNLWDYGYTF.

V usage is TRBV7-3 and J usage is TRBJ2-1, with 7 bases that match TRBD2. Germline V CDR1 and CDR2: SGHTA, FQGTGA. V gave up 3 bases and J gave up 9 bases; unmatched junction bases: 5. CDR3 length: 13 residues. CDR3 sequence: CASSFGGKGEQFF. The CDR3 region has the DNA TGTGCCAGCAGCTTCGGGGGGAAGGGTGAGCAGTTCTTC.

This clone came up a few times. The DNA for the CDR3 is TGTGCCAGCAGCTTGACAGGGGGCTATGGCTACACCTTC. It encodes CASSLTGGYGYTF. V gene TRBV7-3 combines with J gene TRBJ1-2, with 9 bases lining up with TRBD1. The germline V gene has CDR1 SGHTA and CDR2 FQGTGA. This CDR3 region has 13 residues. J was trimmed by 4 bases and V by 3 bases; bases with no gene match: 0. The whole variable domain, remainder taken from reference TRBV7-3 and TRBJ1-2, is GAGVSQTPSNKVTEKGKYVELRCDPISGHTALYWYRQSLGQGPEFLIYFQGTGAADDSGLPNDRFFAVRPEGSVSTLKIQRTERGDSAVYLCASSLTGGYGYTFGSGTRLTVV.

V and J are TRBV2 and TRBJ1-2; possibly TRBD1 for D (5 bases). V was trimmed by 7 bases and J by 2 bases, leaving 8 bases between them. The CDR3 length is 12 residues. The germline V gene has CDR1 SNHLY and CDR2 FYNNEI. CDR3 residues: CASNRQNYGYTF. The CDR3 DNA reads TGTGCCAGCAACAGACAGAACTATGGCTACACCTTC.

The V gene is TRBV18, the J gene TRBJ2-7; 7 nucleotides agree with TRBD2. With V trimmed by 3 bases and J by 1 base, 0 bases remained unmatched. The CDR3 extends over 13 amino acids. Germline loops: CDR1 KGHSH, CDR2 LQKENI. CDR3 region: CASSPSGSYEQYF. The CDR3 DNA reads TGTGCCAGCTCACCTAGCGGGTCCTACGAGCAGTACTTC.

J is TRBJ1-2 and V is TRBV18, with 8 bases that match TRBD1. Germline CDR1 KGHSH, CDR2 LQKENI. The junction had 5 bases not matched to a gene; V was cut back by 4 bases and J by 4 bases. The CDR3 runs 14 residues. The CDR3 loop is CASSHGQGSYGYTF. The CDR3 nucleotides are TGTGCCAGCTCACACGGACAGGGAAGCTATGGCTACACCTTC.

The chain carries TRBV5-1 and TRBJ2-1; 9 bases align to TRBD1. The CDR3 is made up of 15 amino acids. With 4 bases clipped from V and 9 bases from J, the junction kept 11 bases outside the gene matches. CDR1 and CDR2 (germline): SGHRS, YFSETQ. The CDR3 DNA is TGCGCCAGCAGCGGCCGGGACAGGGTTACAGGTGAGCAGTTCTTC. Translated, it gives CASSGRDRVTGEQFF.

In this sample, this clone turned up a few times. J is TRBJ2-5 and V is TRBV11-2; TRBD1 matches at 10 bases. CDR1 is SGHAT and CDR2 is FQNNGV in the germline V gene. V trimming: 6 bases; J trimming: 5 bases; junction bases outside the gene matches: 6. The CDR3 runs 14 residues. The DNA of the CDR3 is TGTGCCAGCAGACCGACAGGGGGCGGGGAGACCCAGTACTTC. Encoded protein: CASRPTGGGETQYF.

This chain links TRBV19 with TRBJ2-7; the D gene is possibly TRBD2 (5 bases). The germline V gene encodes CDR1 LNHDA and CDR2 SQIVND (reference sequence). V gave up 3 bases and J gave up 0 bases, with 12 bases separating them. The CDR3 runs 15 residues. The CDR3 nucleotides are TGTGCCAGTAGTATGGGTCCGGGGAGCTCCTACGAGCAGTACTTC. This codes for CASSMGPGSSYEQYF.

This chain joins TRBV6-6 and TRBJ1-6, with TRBD1 identical over 7 bases. With V trimmed by 10 bases and J by 6 bases, 12 bases remained unmatched. The CDR3 sequence is 15 residues long. Germline lookup yields CDR1 MNHNY and CDR2 SVGAGI (reference sequence). In DNA, the CDR3 is TGTGCCACTACATCCCCGCAGGGGGTTAATTCACCCCTCCACTTT. It yields the protein CATTSPQGVNSPLHF.

This clone occurred a few times. This chain connects TRBV19 to TRBJ2-3, with 8 nucleotides matching TRBD1. V lost 5 bases and J lost 0; bases outside the gene matches: 7. The CDR3 sequence is 16 residues long. From germline, CDR1 is LNHDA and CDR2 SQIVND (reference sequence). CDR3 sequence: CASSFLGTGSTDTQYF. In DNA form, the CDR3 reads TGTGCCAGTAGTTTTTTAGGGACAGGAAGCACAGATACGCAGTATTTT.

The chain couples TRBV7-9 to TRBJ2-7, with D tentatively TRBD1 (5 bases). The CDR3 contains 13 residues. Germline V gene data show CDR1 as SEHNR and CDR2 as FQNEAQ (reference sequence). Trimming removed 10 bases from V and 0 bases from J, with 13 bases in between. CDR3 nucleotide sequence: TGTGCCACCCTGGACACGGACTCCTACGAGCAGTACTTC. Translating it yields CATLDTDSYEQYF.

This clone was counted once. The chain employs TRBV9 and TRBJ2-7, with D perhaps matching TRBD2 (6 bases). V was pared by 4 bases and J by 5 bases, with 19 bases between. The length of the CDR3 is 15 residues. Germline CDR1 is SGDLS and CDR2 is YYNGEE. DNA for the CDR3: TGTGCCAGCAGCCGTAGCGGAGGCCATGGGAACGAGCAGTACTTC. Its protein is CASSRSGGHGNEQYF.

Regarding this clone: One end of the junction does not line up with germline, which may come from a read error. This chain links TRBV6-1 with TRBJ2-5; maybe TRBD1 (5 bases). The CDR3 spans 15 residues. Germline CDR1 MNHNS, CDR2 SASEGT. In DNA form, the CDR3 reads TGTGCCAGCAGTGAAGTGTCGACAGCACAAGGGACCCAGTACTTC. This translates into CASSEVSTAQGTQYF.

The chain employs TRBV5-3 and TRBJ1-3; maybe TRBD1 (5 bases). TRBV5-3 is assigned to the ORF class and has an uncertain function. The CDR3 is 17 residues long. With 1 base removed from V and 0 bases from J, the gap between germline ends came to 14 bases. CDR3 sequence reads: CARSLKGHDDSGNTIYF. In DNA form, the CDR3 reads TGTGCCAGAAGCTTGAAGGGGCACGATGACTCTGGAAACACCATATATTTT.

The V gene is TRBV4-3, the J gene TRBJ1-4; D gene uncertain. Germline CDR1 is LGHNA and CDR2 is YSLEER. The V gene lost 4 bases and the J gene lost 0 bases, with 9 bases spanning the gap. The CDR3 loop spans 15 amino acids. In DNA form, the CDR3 reads TGCGCCAGCAGCCCCGATAGAACAACTAATGAAAAACTGTTTTTT. It is translated as CASSPDRTTNEKLFF.

This clone has just one count. The V gene is TRBV7-9, the J gene TRBJ2-7, with TRBD1 matching over 8 bases. Unmatched junction bases numbered 8, after V lost 8 bases and J lost 2 bases. The CDR3 contains 14 residues. Germline V gene data show CDR1 as SEHNR and CDR2 as FQNEAQ (reference sequence). DNA of the CDR3: TGTGCCAGCCGGGGACAGGATCAAACCTACGAGCAGTACTTC. Protein sequence: CASRGQDQTYEQYF.

The rearrangement links TRBV28 to TRBJ2-5; no definite D call. The CDR3 extends over 15 amino acids. Trimming removed 4 bases at V and 2 bases at J, with 14 bases between. CDR1 MDHEN and CDR2 SYDVKM come from the germline V gene. The CDR3 DNA sequence: TGTGCCAGCAGTTCTCGCGCGCCCGGGCAAGAGACCCAGTACTTC. This codes for CASSSRAPGQETQYF.

This chain uses TRBV27 with TRBJ2-1; TRBD1 matches at 8 bases. The V gene's germline CDR1 is MNHEY and CDR2 SMNVEV (reference sequence). This CDR3 region has 19 residues. The J segment lost 5 bases and the V segment lost 0 bases, leaving 15 bases of the junction unmatched. CDR3 nucleotide sequence: TGTGCCAGCAGTTTATCAGGTGGGACAGGCACTCCTATCAACAATGAGCAGTTCTTC. It specifies CASSLSGGTGTPINNEQFF.

This chain links TRBV5-5 with TRBJ2-7; D unclear. CDR1 and CDR2 from the germline V gene are SGHKS and YYEKEE (reference sequence). The CDR3 loop spans 11 amino acids. Trimming shortened V by 2 bases and J by 3 bases, and 3 bases separated the two germline ends. CDR3 DNA sequence: TGTGCCAGCAGCTTTAACTACGAGCAGTACTTC. Amino acids: CASSFNYEQYF.

The CDR3 is CASSLAGGPNEQYF. For the CDR3, the DNA is TGCGCCAGCAGCCTAGCGGGGGGGCCGAACGAGCAGTACTTC. The chain couples TRBV5-1 to TRBJ2-5; the match to TRBD2 covers 12 bases. The J call may be mistaken, given a closer DNA end match to TRBJ2-7. The CDR3 is made up of 14 amino acids. The V gene's germline CDR1 is SGHRS and CDR2 YFSETQ.

This clone occurred once. This chain joins TRBV5-5 and TRBJ2-7, with 9 nucleotides matching TRBD2. The CDR3 has 14 residues. Germline CDR1 and CDR2: SGHKS and YYEKEE (reference sequence). V lost 4 bases and J lost 6; bases outside the gene matches: 8. CDR3 protein: CASSHTGTSFEQYF. The CDR3 bases are TGTGCCAGCAGCCACACCGGGACTAGCTTCGAGCAGTACTTC.

This CDR3 reads CASTATGRNNTLQANEKLFF. CDR3 DNA sequence: TGTGCCAGCACCGCCACAGGGAGAAACAATACCTTGCAAGCTAATGAAAAACTGTTTTTT. The rearrangement uses TRBV21-1 and TRBJ1-4; TRBD1, the table's D call, was not compared with the DNA. TRBV21-1 is noted as a pseudogene. The CDR3 spans 20 residues.

The CDR3 reads CASRTWTGADTDTQYF. In DNA form, the CDR3 reads TGTGCCAGTAGGACATGGACAGGGGCCGATACAGATACGCAGTATTTT. The gene calls are TRBV19 and TRBJ2-3; 9 bases match TRBD1. Germline V gene lookup returns CDR1 LNHDA and CDR2 SQIVND (reference sequence). The CDR3 runs 16 residues. V was pared by 6 bases and J by 3 bases, with 10 bases of the junction left unmatched.

The CDR3 DNA sequence: TGTGCCAGCAGCCAAGATCCGCGTTCTCAGCCCCAGCATTTT. It yields the protein CASSQDPRSQPQHF. This chain links TRBV4-2 with TRBJ1-5; D uncertain. Germline lookup yields CDR1 LGHNA and CDR2 YNFKEQ. The germline V and J ends were trimmed by 0 bases and 6 bases, with 9 bases remaining between them. The CDR3 spans 14 residues.

The rearrangement joins TRBV6-1 to TRBJ2-5; D is possibly TRBD1 (7 bases). The CDR3 is 15 residues long. V lost 1 base, J lost 7 bases, and 16 bases lay in between. Germline CDR1 and CDR2: MNHNS and SASEGT. CDR3 bases: TGTGCCAGCAGTGAAGTTGGAGGGGGCGCAGGGACCCAGTACTTC. This translates into CASSEVGGGAGTQYF.